These 3 T cell receptor beta chains were all obtained from the same sample, sequenced in a study of beta chain features in type 1 diabetes. The whole isolated RNA underwent reverse transcription, so sequencing captured expressed TCRB transcripts. Assay used: immunoSEQ multiplex PCR; TCRdb lists only in-frame clones, some missing. Of hundreds of thousands of clones listed, around a sixth are singletons. Sequencing was performed on naive CD4+ T cells from blood. The receptors stem from a woman between 18 and 29 years old in good health.

A few counts support this clone. The chain is built from TRBV15 and TRBJ2-6; D uncertain. The CDR3 has 14 amino acids. Per germline, CDR1 LNHNV and CDR2 YYDKDF (reference sequence). Trimming pared 11 bases from V and 0 bases from J, leaving 11 bases between. Here the CDR3 DNA reads TGTGCCGGACCGCATCGCTCTGGGGCCAACGTCCTGACTTTC. As protein: CAGPHRSGANVLTF.

This clone was detected a few times. This chain uses TRBV7-2 with TRBJ2-7; D unclear. The length of the CDR3 is 13 residues. The germline CDR1 and CDR2 sequences are SGHTA and FQGNSA. V lost 6 bases and J 4 bases, leaving 13 bases between the germline ends. CDR3 amino acids: CASRFPSQYEQYF. The CDR3 bases are TGTGCCAGCAGGTTTCCTTCCCAGTACGAGCAGTACTTC.

V usage is TRBV6-6 and J usage is TRBJ1-2; D is unclear. CDR1 MNHNY and CDR2 SVGAGI come from the germline V gene (reference sequence). This CDR3 has 16 residues. Trimming removed 1 base from V and 1 base from J, with 13 bases in between. For the CDR3, the DNA is TGTGCCAGCAGTTACTATGGAGCGCTCCTTAACTATGGCTACACCTTC. Translated: CASSYYGALLNYGYTF.